This T cell receptor beta chain was sequenced in a study of OX40 agonist ivuxolimab in advanced cancers. In the study overall: Prior anti-PD-1, anti-PD-L1 or anti-CTLA-4 therapy did not bar entry, and roughly 40% had some.

The table came from immunoSEQ multiplex PCR; TCRdb's copy has only in-frame clones and leaves some out. In the table there are 80,000 to 130,000 clones, approximately 90% of which are singletons. Overall study results and limits: Circulating CD4+ and CD8+ T cells showed clonal expansion by week 6 at 0.1 to 3.0 mg/kg. Mean expanded clone counts were higher in CD8+ than CD4+ T cells.

Patients who had autoimmune disease history or got systemic immunosuppression were left out. V was trimmed by 0 bases and J by 7 bases, leaving 11 bases between them. The CDR3 has 14 amino acids. Per germline, CDR1 SGDLS and CDR2 YYNGEE. On this clone: The antigen is unknown.

Sequences were derived from CD4+ or CD8+ T cells sorted from blood, sampled in a trial of the OX40 agonist ivuxolimab. This clonotype was sampled from an adult with an advanced solid tumor such as melanoma, head and neck, liver or kidney cancer. The V gene is TRBV9, the J gene TRBJ1-5; possibly TRBD1 for D (5 bases). DNA of the CDR3: TGTGCCAGCAGCGTAGGAGGGGCATCGCAGCCCCAGCATTTT. Its translation is CASSVGGASQPQHF.